A selection of T cell receptor beta chains follows, all from one sample in a study of blood T cells in healthy people across ages. TCRdb called the 5' RACE reads again in MiXCR, with one record for every CDR3 protein. The sample has approximately 1,000,000 distinct CDR3 sequences, 35% to 40% seen once. Source material: blood. Receptor source: a man younger than 35 in good health. The CDR3 runs from the conserved cysteine through the conserved F or W. The D gene is left open where the match is weak. Clone size appears in some rows only: once, few, many, or a class for an expanded clone.

14	NA	NA	TRBJ1-2	TRBV10-3	CAIGNSPGLYGYTF	TGTGCCATCGGTAACAGCCCGGGCCTATATGGCTACACCTTC
12	NA	many	TRBJ2-1	TRBV29-1	CSVEDGARTQFF	TGCAGCGTTGAAGATGGGGCTAGGACCCAGTTCTTC
14	TRBD1	few	TRBJ1-2	TRBV9	CASSERTGLYGYTF	TGTGCCAGCAGCGAAAGGACAGGGTTGTATGGCTACACCTTC
14	NA	NA	TRBJ2-5	TRBV6-2/TRBV6-3	CASSPQGIQETQYF	TGTGCCAGCAGTCCGCAGGGGATTCAAGAGACCCAGTACTTC
14	NA	NA	TRBJ2-3	TRBV20-1	CSASAGSSTDTQYF	TGCAGTGCTTCTGCGGGCTCTAGCACAGATACGCAGTATTTT
13	NA	few	TRBJ1-1	TRBV9	CASRSLINTEAFF	TGTGCCAGCAGGTCTTTAATCAACACTGAAGCTTTCTTT
11	NA	NA	TRBJ2-1	TRBV6-2/TRBV6-3	CASSYVNGQFF	TGTGCCAGCAGTTACGTGAATGGGCAGTTCTTC
15	NA	NA	TRBJ1-2	TRBV4-3	CASSQDWDGNYGYTF	TGCGCCAGCAGCCAGGATTGGGACGGCAACTATGGCTACACCTTC
15	NA	few	TRBJ1-5	TRBV5-1	CASSAKTGFDQPQHF	TGCGCCAGCAGCGCGAAGACAGGTTTTGATCAGCCCCAGCATTTT
13	NA	many	TRBJ1-2	TRBV6-5	CASIKGQGHGYTF	TGTGCCAGCATTAAAGGGCAGGGCCATGGCTACACCTTC
14	NA	few	TRBJ2-7	TRBV9	CASSVQAGSYEQYF	TGTGCCAGCAGCGTACAGGCAGGTTCCTACGAGCAGTACTTC
15	NA	NA	TRBJ1-2	TRBV5-6	CASSSLGRSNYGCTF	TGTGCCAGCAGCTCCCTGGGGAGGTCTAACTATGGCTGCACCTTC
15	NA	few	TRBJ2-3	TRBV7-2	CASSLEVGLTDTQYF	TGTGCCAGCAGCTTAGAGGTCGGCCTCACAGATACGCAGTATTTT
13	NA	few	TRBJ1-4	TRBV7-2	CASSNRVDEKLFF	TGTGCCAGCAGTAACAGGGTTGATGAAAAACTGTTTTTT
16	NA	NA	TRBJ2-7	TRBV7-2	CAGSFGAAFSYNEQYF	TGTGCCGGCAGCTTTGGGGCAGCCTTTTCCTACAATGAGCAGTACTTC
15	NA	few	TRBJ1-6	TRBV12-3/TRBV12-4	CASSFPGTGNSPLHF	TGTGCCAGCAGTTTCCCGGGAACTGGGAATTCACCCCTCCACTTT
16	NA	once	TRBJ1-4	TRBV25-1	CASSESIGQFNEKLFF	TGTGCCAGCAGTGAGTCTATCGGACAGTTTAATGAAAAACTGTTTTTT
13	NA	few	TRBJ1-1	TRBV7-2	CASSLRAYTEAFF	TGTGCCAGCAGCTTGAGGGCATATACTGAAGCTTTCTTT
11	NA	NA	TRBJ1-2	TRBV12-5	CASGKGGGYTF	TGTGCTAGTGGTAAAGGGGGTGGCTACACCTTC
13	NA	NA	TRBJ2-7	TRBV6-2/TRBV6-3	CASSDVHRYEQYF	TGTGCCAGCAGTGACGTCCATCGCTACGAGCAGTACTTC
13	NA	many	TRBJ2-3	TRBV20-1	CSVELPSTDTQYF	TGCAGTGTGGAGTTACCTAGCACAGATACGCAGTATTTT
14	TRBD2	few	TRBJ2-7	TRBV5-4	CASKPSGGKYEQYF	TGTGCCAGCAAACCTAGCGGGGGGAAATACGAGCAGTACTTC
17	NA	NA	TRBJ1-2	TRBV4-3	CASSHRSSGQLNYGYTF	TGCGCCAGCAGCCACCGGTCATCAGGACAACTGAACTATGGCTACACCTTC
12	NA	NA	TRBJ2-1	TRBV20-1	CSAGLGGNEQFF	TGCAGTGCTGGACTAGGGGGGAATGAGCAGTTCTTC
14	TRBD1	NA	TRBJ1-1	TRBV29-1	CSVELAGGFTEAFF	TGCAGCGTTGAACTGGCAGGGGGATTCACTGAAGCTTTCTTT
15	NA	NA	TRBJ2-3	TRBV5-1	CASSPAWDGKDTQYF	TGCGCCAGCAGCCCCGCGTGGGACGGGAAAGATACGCAGTATTTT
12	NA	NA	TRBJ2-7	TRBV7-8	CASSSAPNEQYF	TGTGCCAGCAGCTCTGCCCCCAATGAGCAGTACTTC
15	NA	NA	TRBJ2-3	TRBV3-1	CASRARGTRADTQYF	TGTGCCAGCAGGGCAAGGGGAACCAGAGCAGATACGCAGTATTTT
16	NA	NA	TRBJ2-2	TRBV5-1	CASSLVRDPNTGELFF	TGCGCCAGCAGCTTGGTCAGGGACCCGAACACCGGGGAGCTGTTTTTT
14	NA	few	TRBJ2-7	TRBV7-9	CASSPLGGSYEQYF	TGTGCCAGCAGCCCCTTAGGGGGATCCTACGAGCAGTACTTC
17	TRBD2	NA	TRBJ2-1	TRBV5-1	CASSQRKAGGGYNEQFF	TGCGCCAGCAGTCAACGTAAAGCGGGGGGCGGTTACAATGAGCAGTTCTTC
14	NA	NA	TRBJ1-1	TRBV20-1	CSARDRGFETEAFF	TGCAGTGCTAGAGATCGGGGGTTCGAGACTGAAGCTTTCTTT
14	NA	once	TRBJ2-1	TRBV2	CASSVARGLGEQFF	TGTGCCAGCAGCGTCGCCCGGGGCCTGGGTGAGCAGTTCTTC
15	TRBD1	once	TRBJ2-3	TRBV12-3/TRBV12-4	CASTLQGATTDTQYF	TGTGCCAGCACCCTTCAGGGGGCGACGACAGATACGCAGTATTTT
14	TRBD2	NA	TRBJ2-7	TRBV29-1	CSVAGLAGGKEQYF	TGCAGCGTCGCCGGACTAGCTGGTGGGAAGGAGCAGTACTTC
14	NA	NA	TRBJ2-7	TRBV11-2	CASSQMGGIYEQYF	TGTGCCAGCAGCCAAATGGGGGGAATCTACGAGCAGTACTTC
16	NA	NA	TRBJ1-2	TRBV20-1	CSARDKGEPANYGYTF	TGCAGTGCTAGAGATAAGGGGGAACCAGCTAACTATGGCTACACCTTC
13	NA	NA	TRBJ1-2	TRBV2	CASSGGWLYGYTF	TGTGCCAGCAGTGGCGGATGGCTTTATGGCTACACCTTC
15	NA	NA	TRBJ1-1	TRBV5-5	CASSLLLREASEAFF	TGTGCCAGCAGCTTACTGCTAAGGGAAGCTTCCGAAGCTTTCTTT
14	NA	many	TRBJ1-1	TRBV4-1	CASSQRTANTEAFF	TGCGCCAGCAGCCAAAGGACGGCCAACACTGAAGCTTTCTTT
13	NA	NA	TRBJ1-1	TRBV12-3/TRBV12-4	CASTSGYSTEAFF	TGTGCCAGCACCTCCGGCTATTCCACTGAAGCTTTCTTT
15	NA	NA	TRBJ2-7	TRBV6-2/TRBV6-3	CASSPRGQSYNEQYF	TGTGCCAGCAGCCCGCGGGGCCAATCCTACAATGAGCAGTACTTC
14	NA	few	TRBJ2-2	TRBV28	CASSFYRGIGELFF	TGTGCCAGCAGTTTTTATAGGGGCATCGGGGAGCTGTTTTTT
15	TRBD2	many	TRBJ2-3	TRBV4-3	CASSLRGVSTDTQYF	TGCGCCAGCAGCCTCCGGGGGGTTAGCACAGATACGCAGTATTTT
16	TRBD2	NA	TRBJ2-1	TRBV4-3	CASSQSGLAGGIEQFF	TGCGCCAGCAGCCAATCGGGACTAGCGGGGGGTATTGAGCAGTTCTTC
17	NA	NA	TRBJ2-1	TRBV6-2/TRBV6-3	CASSYSLTGRSRDEQFF	TGTGCCAGCAGTTACTCCCTTACAGGCCGTTCTCGGGATGAGCAGTTCTTC
14	TRBD1	NA	TRBJ2-3	TRBV7-2	CASSRGTGENTQYF	TGTGCCAGCAGCCGCGGGACAGGAGAGAATACGCAGTATTTT
15	TRBD2	NA	TRBJ2-5	TRBV27	CASSLMAGGQETQYF	TGTGCCAGCAGTTTAATGGCGGGGGGACAAGAGACCCAGTACTTC
15	NA	NA	TRBJ2-7	TRBV4-3	CASSQEATARCEQYF	TGCGCCAGCAGTCAAGAGGCAACGGCGCGCTGCGAGCAGTACTTC
14	NA	few	TRBJ2-5	TRBV7-2	CASSLRGKGETQYF	TGTGCCAGCAGCTTACGGGGAAAGGGGGAGACCCAGTACTTC
14	NA	NA	TRBJ1-2	TRBV5-1	CASGLTGSNYGYTF	TGCGCCAGCGGCTTGACGGGTAGTAACTATGGCTACACCTTC
13	TRBD2	few	TRBJ2-1	TRBV20-1	CSATGTRMNEQFF	TGCAGTGCTACAGGGACTAGGATGAATGAGCAGTTCTTC
14	NA	NA	TRBJ1-2	TRBV3-1	CASSWGLRNYGYTF	TGTGCCAGCAGCTGGGGACTCAGGAACTATGGCTACACCTTC
15	NA	NA	TRBJ2-7	TRBV4-1	CASSQIRADSYEQYF	TGCGCCAGCAGCCAAATCCGGGCAGATTCCTACGAGCAGTACTTC
15	NA	NA	TRBJ1-2	TRBV6-5	CASSLNAIPNYGYTF	TGTGCCAGCAGTTTAAACGCCATTCCTAACTATGGCTACACCTTC
16	NA	NA	TRBJ1-1	TRBV7-2	CASSLREPAANTEAFF	TGTGCCAGCAGCCTACGAGAGCCTGCAGCGAACACTGAAGCTTTCTTT
14	NA	few	TRBJ2-7	TRBV28	CASSLLGDIREQYF	TGTGCCAGCAGTTTACTAGGGGATATACGCGAGCAGTACTTC